This TCR beta chain is from a study of cytotoxic CD8 clonotypes in ibrutinib-treated CLL. Study details: Among the patients, approximately ten presented as relapsed/refractory and 15 as treatment-naive; roughly 17 showed unmutated IGHV.

The ends lost 5 bases at V and 0 bases at J; junction bases unmatched: 6. There are 15 residues in the CDR3. Germline V gene sequence: CDR1 SGHNT, CDR2 YYREEE (reference sequence). This clone was detected only once. The antigen is undetermined. Study results and limitations: A rise in clonality was seen at ibrutinib response, and a fall back toward baseline was seen at progression. Public clonotypes proved infrequent, and on treatment they shrank or remained steady.

Genomic DNA in an amount of about 2 micrograms was extracted from cryopreserved PBMCs and used for the preparation of TCR beta libraries. Sequenced by immunoSEQ multiplex PCR; TCRdb stores in-frame clones only, minus some. The table includes around 52,000 clones, roughly 50% detected once. The chain is built from TRBV5-4 and TRBJ2-3, with TRBD2 matching over 7 bases. The source was PBMCs, collected after 24 months of ibrutinib treatment. This clonotype was sampled from a human donor with chronic lymphocytic leukemia. This chain's CDR3 is CASSQGGWSTDTQYF. CDR3 coding DNA: TGTGCCAGCAGTCAGGGAGGGTGGAGCACAGATACGCAGTATTTT. Full variable domain (outside the CDR3, taken from reference TRBV5-4 and TRBJ2-3): ETGVTQSPTHLIKTRGQQVTLRCSSQSGHNTVSWYQQALGQGPQFIFQYYREEENGRGNFPPRFSGLQFPNYSSELNVNALELDDSALYLCASSQGGWSTDTQYFGPGTRLTVL.